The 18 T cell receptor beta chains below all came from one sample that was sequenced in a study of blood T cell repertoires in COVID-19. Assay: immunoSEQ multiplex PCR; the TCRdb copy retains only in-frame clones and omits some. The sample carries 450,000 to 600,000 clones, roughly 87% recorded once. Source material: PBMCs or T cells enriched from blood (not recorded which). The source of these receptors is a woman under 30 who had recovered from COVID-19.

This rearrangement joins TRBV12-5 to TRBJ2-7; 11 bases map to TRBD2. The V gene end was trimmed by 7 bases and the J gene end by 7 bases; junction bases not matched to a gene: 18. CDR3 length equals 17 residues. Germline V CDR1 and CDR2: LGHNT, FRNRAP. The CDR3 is CASAPLGPGLADNEQYF. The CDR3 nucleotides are TGTGCTAGTGCCCCTCTCGGGCCGGGACTAGCGGATAATGAGCAGTACTTC.

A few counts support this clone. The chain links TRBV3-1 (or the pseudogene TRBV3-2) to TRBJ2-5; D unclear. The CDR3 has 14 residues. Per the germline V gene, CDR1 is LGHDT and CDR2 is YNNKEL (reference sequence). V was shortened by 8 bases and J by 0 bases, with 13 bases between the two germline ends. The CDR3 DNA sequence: TGTGCCAGCTCCCCCGGAGACTACCAAGAGACCCAGTACTTC. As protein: CASSPGDYQETQYF.

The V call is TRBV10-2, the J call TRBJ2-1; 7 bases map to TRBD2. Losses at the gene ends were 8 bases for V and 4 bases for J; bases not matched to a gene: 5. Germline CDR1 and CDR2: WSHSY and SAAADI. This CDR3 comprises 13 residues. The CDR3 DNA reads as TGCGCCAGCGCGGGGGACTTTTACAATGAGCAGTTCTTC. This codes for CASAGDFYNEQFF.

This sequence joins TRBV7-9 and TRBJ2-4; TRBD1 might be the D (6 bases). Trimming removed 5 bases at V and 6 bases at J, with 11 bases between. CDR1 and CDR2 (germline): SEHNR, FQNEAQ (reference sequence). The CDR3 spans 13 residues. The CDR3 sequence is CASSRQGTNIQYF. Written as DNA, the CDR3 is TGTGCCAGCAGCCGCCAGGGGACAAACATTCAGTACTTC.

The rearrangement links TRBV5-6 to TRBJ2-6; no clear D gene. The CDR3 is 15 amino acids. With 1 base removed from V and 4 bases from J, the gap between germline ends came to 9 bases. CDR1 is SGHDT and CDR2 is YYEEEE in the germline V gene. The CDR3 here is CASSLPTMGANVLTF. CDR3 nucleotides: TGTGCCAGCAGCTTGCCCACTATGGGGGCCAACGTCCTGACTTTC.

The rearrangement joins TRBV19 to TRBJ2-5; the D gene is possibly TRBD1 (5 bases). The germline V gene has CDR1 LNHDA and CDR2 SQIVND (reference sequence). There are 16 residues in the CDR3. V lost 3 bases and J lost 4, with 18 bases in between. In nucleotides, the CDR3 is TGTGCCAGTAGTATCGACAGTAGCTCAAGTCCAGAGACCCAGTACTTC. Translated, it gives CASSIDSSSSPETQYF. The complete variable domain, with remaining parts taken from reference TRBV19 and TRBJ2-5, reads DGGITQSPKYLFRKEGQNVTLSCEQNLNHDAMYWYRQDPGQGLRLIYYSQIVNDFQKGDIAEGYSVSREKKESFPLTVTSAQKNPTAFYLCASSIDSSSSPETQYFGPGTRLLVL.

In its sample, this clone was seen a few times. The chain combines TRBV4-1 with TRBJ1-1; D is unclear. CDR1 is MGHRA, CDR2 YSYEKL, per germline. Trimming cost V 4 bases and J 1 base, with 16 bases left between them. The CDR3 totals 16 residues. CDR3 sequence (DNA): TGCGCCAGCAGCCTAACGCCCGGGGATACGAACACTGAAGCTTTCTTT. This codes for CASSLTPGDTNTEAFF.

The CDR3 is CASSPDRRTGKDTEAFF. CDR3 DNA: TGTGCCAGCAGTCCCGATCGGCGGACAGGGAAGGATACTGAAGCTTTCTTT. The chain joins TRBV2 to TRBJ1-1, with 8 bases fitting TRBD1. This CDR3 comprises 17 residues. The germline CDR1 and CDR2 sequences are SNHLY and FYNNEI. The J segment lost 5 bases and the V segment lost 5 bases, leaving 16 bases of the junction unmatched.

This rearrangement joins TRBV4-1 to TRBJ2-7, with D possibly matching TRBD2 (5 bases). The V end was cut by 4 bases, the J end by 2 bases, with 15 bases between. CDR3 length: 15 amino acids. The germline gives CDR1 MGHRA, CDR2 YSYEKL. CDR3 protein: CASSPRGASTYEQYF. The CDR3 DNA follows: TGCGCCAGCAGCCCACGGGGAGCCTCAACCTACGAGCAGTACTTC.

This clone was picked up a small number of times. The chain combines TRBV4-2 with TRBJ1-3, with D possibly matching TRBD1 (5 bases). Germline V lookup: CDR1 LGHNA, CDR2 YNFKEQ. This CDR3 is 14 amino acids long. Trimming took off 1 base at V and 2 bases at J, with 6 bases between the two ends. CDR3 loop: CASSQGGAGNTIYF. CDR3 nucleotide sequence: TGTGCCAGCAGCCAAGGGGGCGCTGGAAACACCATATATTTT.

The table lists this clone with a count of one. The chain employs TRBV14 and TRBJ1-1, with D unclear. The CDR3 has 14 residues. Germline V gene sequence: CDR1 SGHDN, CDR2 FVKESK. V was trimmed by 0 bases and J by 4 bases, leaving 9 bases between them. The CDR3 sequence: CASSQESGSTEAFF. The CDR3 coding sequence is TGTGCCAGCAGCCAAGAATCCGGGAGCACTGAAGCTTTCTTT.

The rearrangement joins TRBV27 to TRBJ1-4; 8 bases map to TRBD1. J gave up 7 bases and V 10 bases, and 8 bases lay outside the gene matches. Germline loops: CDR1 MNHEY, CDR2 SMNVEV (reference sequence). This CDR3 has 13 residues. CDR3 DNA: TGTGCCACCAGGACAGGGACGGGTGAAAAACTGTTTTTT. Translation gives CATRTGTGEKLFF.

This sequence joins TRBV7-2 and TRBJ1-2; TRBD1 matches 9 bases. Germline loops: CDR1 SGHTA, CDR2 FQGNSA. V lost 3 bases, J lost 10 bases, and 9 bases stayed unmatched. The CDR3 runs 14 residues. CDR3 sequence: CASSFYGTGLDYTF. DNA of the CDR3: TGTGCCAGCAGCTTTTACGGGACAGGGTTAGACTACACCTTC.

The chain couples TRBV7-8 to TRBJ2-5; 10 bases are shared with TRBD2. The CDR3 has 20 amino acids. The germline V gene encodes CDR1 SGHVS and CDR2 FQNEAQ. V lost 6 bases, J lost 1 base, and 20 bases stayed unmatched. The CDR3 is CASRARKASGGVGPQETQYF. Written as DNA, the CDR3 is TGTGCCAGCAGGGCTCGAAAGGCAAGCGGGGGGGTAGGACCCCAAGAGACCCAGTACTTC.

CDR3 sequence (DNA): TGCGCCAGCAGCCTCGGGACACCCAAGAACACTGAAGCTTTCTTT. Translated: CASSLGTPKNTEAFF. The V call is TRBV5-1, the J call TRBJ1-1; possibly TRBD1 for D (6 bases). The V end was cut by 4 bases, the J end by 1 base, with 14 bases between. This CDR3 has 15 residues. The germline V gene has CDR1 SGHRS and CDR2 YFSETQ.

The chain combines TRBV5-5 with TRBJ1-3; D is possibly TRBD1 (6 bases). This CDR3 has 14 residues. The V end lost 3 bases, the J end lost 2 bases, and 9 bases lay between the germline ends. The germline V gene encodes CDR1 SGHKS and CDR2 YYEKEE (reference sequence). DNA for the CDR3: TGTGCCAGCAGCTCGCAGGGGCCTGGAAACACCATATATTTT. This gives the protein CASSSQGPGNTIYF.

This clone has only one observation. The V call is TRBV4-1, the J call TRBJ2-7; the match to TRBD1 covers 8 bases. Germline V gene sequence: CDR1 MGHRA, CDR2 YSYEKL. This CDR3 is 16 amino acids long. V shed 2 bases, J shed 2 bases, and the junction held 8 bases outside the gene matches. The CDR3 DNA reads TGCGCCAGCAGCCAAAGGTTGGACAGGGAGACCTACGAGCAGTACTTC. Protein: CASSQRLDRETYEQYF.

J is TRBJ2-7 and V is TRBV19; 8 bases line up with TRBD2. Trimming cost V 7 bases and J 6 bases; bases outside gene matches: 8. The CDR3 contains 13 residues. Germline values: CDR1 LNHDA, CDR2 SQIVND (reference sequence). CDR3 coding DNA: TGTGCCAGTACCACCGGGGGGGCTCGCGAGCAGTACTTC. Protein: CASTTGGAREQYF.